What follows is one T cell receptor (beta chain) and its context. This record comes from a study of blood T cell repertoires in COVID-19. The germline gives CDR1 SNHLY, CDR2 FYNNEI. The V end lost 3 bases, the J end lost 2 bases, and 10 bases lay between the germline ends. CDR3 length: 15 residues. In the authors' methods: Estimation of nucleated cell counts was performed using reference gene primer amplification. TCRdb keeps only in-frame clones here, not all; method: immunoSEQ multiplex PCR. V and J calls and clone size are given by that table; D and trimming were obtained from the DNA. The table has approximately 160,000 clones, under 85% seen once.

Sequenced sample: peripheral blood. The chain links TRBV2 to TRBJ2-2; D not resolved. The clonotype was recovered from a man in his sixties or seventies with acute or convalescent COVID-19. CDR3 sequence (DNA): TGTGCCAGCAGTGAGGTTCCGGTTAACACCGGGGAGCTGTTTTTT. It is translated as CASSEVPVNTGELFF.